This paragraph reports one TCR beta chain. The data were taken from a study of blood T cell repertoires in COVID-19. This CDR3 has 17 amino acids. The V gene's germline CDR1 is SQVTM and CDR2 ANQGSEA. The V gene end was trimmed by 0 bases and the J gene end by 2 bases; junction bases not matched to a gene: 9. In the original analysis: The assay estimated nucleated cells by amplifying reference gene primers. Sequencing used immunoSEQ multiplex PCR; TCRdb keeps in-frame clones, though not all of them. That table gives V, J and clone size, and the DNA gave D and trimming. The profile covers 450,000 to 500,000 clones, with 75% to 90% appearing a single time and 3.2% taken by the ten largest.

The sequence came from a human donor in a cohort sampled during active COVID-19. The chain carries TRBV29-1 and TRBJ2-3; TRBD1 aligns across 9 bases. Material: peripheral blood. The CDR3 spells CSVEDRRGTGHTDTQYF. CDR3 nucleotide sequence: TGCAGCGTTGAAGATCGGCGGGGGACAGGGCACACAGATACGCAGTATTTT.